This note documents a single T cell receptor beta chain sequence. The CDR3 has 11 residues. Germline V lookup: CDR1 SNHLY, CDR2 FYNNEI. With 8 bases removed from V and 4 bases from J, the gap between germline ends came to 8 bases. Clones were sequenced by immunoSEQ multiplex PCR, and TCRdb holds only the in-frame ones, with some missing. The sample contains 550,000 to 800,000 clones, 75% to 90% of which appear only once. This specimen belongs to a study of shared T cell receptors in the human thymus. The data also belong to a second study, concerning human thymus T cells. That paper adds: Thymic and blood repertoires appeared to display a bias in their usage of V and J genes.

This chain uses TRBV2 with TRBJ1-2; tentative D call: TRBD1 (6 bases). The sequenced material came from thymocytes. The receptor was isolated from a girl in the first two years of life with a congenital heart defect. DNA of the CDR3: TGTGCCAGCGGGACAACCTATGGCTACACCTTC. Translated: CASGTTYGYTF.